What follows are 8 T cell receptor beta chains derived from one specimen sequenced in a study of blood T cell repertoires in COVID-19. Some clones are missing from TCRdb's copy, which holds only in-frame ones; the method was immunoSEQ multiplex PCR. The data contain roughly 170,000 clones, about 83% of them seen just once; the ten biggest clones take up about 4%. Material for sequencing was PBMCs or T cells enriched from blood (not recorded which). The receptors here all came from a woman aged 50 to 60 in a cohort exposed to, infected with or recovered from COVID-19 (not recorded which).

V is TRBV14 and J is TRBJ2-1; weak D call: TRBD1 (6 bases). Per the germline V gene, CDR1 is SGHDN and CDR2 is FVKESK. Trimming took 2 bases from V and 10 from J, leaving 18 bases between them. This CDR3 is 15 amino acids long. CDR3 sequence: CASSQLQGTVHEQFF. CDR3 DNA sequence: TGTGCCAGCAGCCAACTACAGGGAACCGTTCACGAGCAGTTCTTC.

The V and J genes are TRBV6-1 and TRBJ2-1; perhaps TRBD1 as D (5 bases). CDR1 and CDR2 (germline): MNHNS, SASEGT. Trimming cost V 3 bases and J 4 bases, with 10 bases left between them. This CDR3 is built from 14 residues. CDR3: CASSDQGRYNEQFF. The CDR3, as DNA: TGTGCCAGCAGTGACCAGGGTCGGTACAATGAGCAGTTCTTC.

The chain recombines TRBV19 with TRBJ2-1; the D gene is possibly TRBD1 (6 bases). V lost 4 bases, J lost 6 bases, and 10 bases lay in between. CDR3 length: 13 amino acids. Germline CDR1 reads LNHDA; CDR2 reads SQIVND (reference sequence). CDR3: CASSKGTTNEQFF. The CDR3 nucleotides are TGTGCCAGTAGTAAAGGGACAACCAATGAGCAGTTCTTC.

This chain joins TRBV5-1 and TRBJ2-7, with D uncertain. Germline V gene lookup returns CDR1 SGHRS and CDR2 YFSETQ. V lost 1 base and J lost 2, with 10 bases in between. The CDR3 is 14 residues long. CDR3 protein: CASSLPDNTYEQYF. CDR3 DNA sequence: TGCGCCAGCAGCTTGCCCGACAATACCTACGAGCAGTACTTC.

CDR3 coding DNA: TGTGCCAGCAGCTCGACAGGGGGCAAGGAGACCCAGTACTTC. Protein: CASSSTGGKETQYF. The V and J genes are TRBV7-9 and TRBJ2-5; 10 bases line up with TRBD1. The CDR3 consists of 14 residues. The V and J ends lost 4 bases and 5 bases, in that order; junction bases with no gene match: 4. Germline V gene data show CDR1 as SEHNR and CDR2 as FQNEAQ (reference sequence).

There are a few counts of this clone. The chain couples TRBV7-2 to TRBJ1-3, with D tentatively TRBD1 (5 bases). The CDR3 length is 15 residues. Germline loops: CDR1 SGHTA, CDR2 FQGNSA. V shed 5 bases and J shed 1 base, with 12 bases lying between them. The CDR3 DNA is TGTGCCAGCAGCCTAAAGACAGTTTCTGGAAACACCATATATTTT. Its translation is CASSLKTVSGNTIYF.

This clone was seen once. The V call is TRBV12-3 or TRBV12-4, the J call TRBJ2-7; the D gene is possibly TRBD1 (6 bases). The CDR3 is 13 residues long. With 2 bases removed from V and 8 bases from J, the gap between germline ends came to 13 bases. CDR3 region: CASSLSDRPKQYF. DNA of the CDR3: TGTGCCAGCAGTTTATCCGACAGGCCCAAGCAGTACTTC.

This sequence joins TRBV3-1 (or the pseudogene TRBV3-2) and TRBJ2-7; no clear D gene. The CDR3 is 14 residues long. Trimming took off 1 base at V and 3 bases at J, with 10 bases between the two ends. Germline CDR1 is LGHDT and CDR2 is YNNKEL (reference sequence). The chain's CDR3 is CASSQGVGSYEQYF. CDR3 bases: TGTGCCAGCAGCCAAGGGGTGGGCAGCTACGAGCAGTACTTC.